The rows below give T cell receptor beta chains drawn from one sample of a study of radiation and T cells in renal cell carcinoma. Produced via immunoSEQ multiplex PCR; TCRdb's table is partial and in-frame only. The table lists about 20,000 clones, approximately 80% of them singletons. This specimen was blood, taken from a patient whose treatment included radiotherapy and nephrectomy. These receptors were obtained from a man in his fifties or sixties with renal cell carcinoma. Both conserved end residues are part of each CDR3. Each record gives: J gene, V gene, D gene, clone size, CDR3 DNA, CDR3 protein. The D gene is left open where the match is weak. Some rows mark clone size as missing; the rest say once, few, many or name a class of expanded clone.

>TRBJ2-3|TRBV4-1|-|-
TGCGCCAGCAGCCCGGGGGCGCAGACAGATACGCAGTATTTT
CASSPGAQTDTQYF
>TRBJ1-2|TRBV6-5|-|-
TGTGCCAGCAGTCCAGACACCTATGGCTACACCTTC
CASSPDTYGYTF
>TRBJ1-1|TRBV27|-|-
TGTGCCAGCAGTTTAAATCCGGGGGCAGAGGCTTTCTTT
CASSLNPGAEAFF
>TRBJ2-7|TRBV27|-|-
TGTGCCAGCGGCCTGGTCGAACGGGCCTACGAGCAGTACTTC
CASGLVERAYEQYF
>TRBJ1-2|TRBV5-6|-|medium-sized
TGTGCCAGCAGCCGACAAGACTTCTATGGCTACACCTTC
CASSRQDFYGYTF
>TRBJ2-7|TRBV2|TRBD2|-
TGTGCCAGCAGTGAACTTAGCGGGACCTACGAGCAGTACTTC
CASSELSGTYEQYF
>TRBJ2-5|TRBV7-9|TRBD2|-
TGTGCCAGCAGCTCCGGGACTAGCGGGAACTACGGGCAGTACTTC
CASSSGTSGNYGQYF
>TRBJ1-5|TRBV19|-|-
TGTGCCAGTAGTATAGCGTGGTCCCTTCGGGACAATCAGCCCCAGCATTTT
CASSIAWSLRDNQPQHF
>TRBJ2-6|TRBV5-6|TRBD1|-
TGTGCCAGCAGCTGGACAGGGTTCTCTGGGGCCAACGTCCTGACTTTC
CASSWTGFSGANVLTF
>TRBJ1-2|TRBV27|-|large
TGTGCCAGCAAACTCCTGTACCGTACTAACTATGGCTACACCTTC
CASKLLYRTNYGYTF
>TRBJ2-7|TRBV30|-|-
TGTGCCTGGAGTGTAACCAGAAACTACGAGCAGTACTTC
CAWSVTRNYEQYF
>TRBJ1-1|TRBV16|-|-
TGTGCCAGCAGCCAATTCCAGTACACTGAAGCTTTCTTT
CASSQFQYTEAFF
>TRBJ1-1|TRBV19|-|-
TGTGCCAGTAGTATAGTTGGGGAGGGAAAAGCTTTCTTT
CASSIVGEGKAFF
>TRBJ2-6|TRBV6-5|-|-
TGTGCCAGCAGTGACCACTCTGGGGCCAACGTCCTGACTTTC
CASSDHSGANVLTF
>TRBJ1-1|TRBV6-5|-|-
TGTGCCAGCAGTTACACGGGACTGGGGGCTGAAGCTTTCTTT
CASSYTGLGAEAFF
>TRBJ2-3|TRBV6-5|-|-
TGTGCCAGCAGCACGATGGAGGGGTCAGATACGCAGTATTTT
CASSTMEGSDTQYF
>TRBJ1-3|TRBV6-5|-|-
TGTGCCAGCATATCCGGGGGAAACACCATATATTTT
CASISGGNTIYF
>TRBJ1-2|TRBV19|-|once
TGTGCCAGTAGTATTGGGCAGGGGCCCTATGGCTACACCTTC
CASSIGQGPYGYTF
>TRBJ2-5|TRBV7-2|-|-
TGTGCCAGCAGCTTAAATAGCGACCGGTCAGAGACCCAGTACTTC
CASSLNSDRSETQYF
>TRBJ1-5|TRBV5-6|-|-
TGTGCCAGCAGCTCCGGAGCAGGGTTCAGGGATAAGCCCCAGCATTTT
CASSSGAGFRDKPQHF
>TRBJ1-5|TRBV2|-|many
TGTGCCAGCAGTGAAGCGTCTGATAATCAGCCCCAGCATTTT
CASSEASDNQPQHF
>TRBJ1-1|TRBV5-1|-|few
TGCGCCAGCAGCAACACGCAAAACGGGGGAACTGAAGCTTTCTTT
CASSNTQNGGTEAFF
>TRBJ1-1|TRBV5-1|TRBD1|-
TGCGCCAGCAGCTTCGAAAGACAGGGGCTTGGTACTGAAGCTTTCTTT
CASSFERQGLGTEAFF
>TRBJ2-2|TRBV5-6|TRBD2|few
TGTGCCAGCAGCTTCGGGACTAGCGGGATAATCGGGGAGCTGTTTTTT
CASSFGTSGIIGELFF
>TRBJ2-6|TRBV7-2|-|-
TGTGCCAGCAGCTTATCATGGGGAGTTGATCTTAGTGGGGCCAACGTCCTGACTTTC
CASSLSWGVDLSGANVLTF
>TRBJ2-7|TRBV7-2|TRBD2|-
TGTGCCAGCAGCGTACTAGCGGGCCTCTCAGGGGAGCAGTACTTC
CASSVLAGLSGEQYF
>TRBJ2-7|TRBV7-2|-|many
TGTGCCAGCAACAACAGGGTTGGCGAGCAGTACTTC
CASNNRVGEQYF
>TRBJ1-1|TRBV6-6|-|once
TGTGCCAGCAGTTACAAGGGGACAACTGAAGCTTTCTTT
CASSYKGTTEAFF
>TRBJ2-7|TRBV5-1|TRBD2|-
TGCGCCAGCAGCCCAACTACTAGCGGGAGGGCCTCTAAGTCCTACGAGCAGTACTTC
CASSPTTSGRASKSYEQYF
>TRBJ2-1|TRBV4-3|-|-
TGCGCCAGCAGCCGACCCGATCCAGGGAGTGAGCAGTTCTTC
CASSRPDPGSEQFF
>TRBJ2-7|TRBV6-6|TRBD2|-
TGTGCCAGCAGTTACGGGAGTGGCGGGAGCGGCGAGCAGTACTTC
CASSYGSGGSGEQYF
>TRBJ2-7|TRBV11-2|TRBD2|once
TGTGCCAGCAGCCCTCGGACTAGCGGGATTTCAGGGGGTAAGCAGTACTTC
CASSPRTSGISGGKQYF
>TRBJ2-3|TRBV7-3|TRBD2|-
TGTGCCAGCAGCTTACTAGCGGGAGTGGCGGCCGGAGATACGCAGTATTTT
CASSLLAGVAAGDTQYF
>TRBJ2-3|TRBV5-1|TRBD1|once
TGCGCCAGCAGCTTGAGGGGACAGGGGAGCACAGATACGCAGTATTTT
CASSLRGQGSTDTQYF
>TRBJ2-4|TRBV6-5|-|-
TGTGCCAGCACTTTTTACAGGGTGAACATTCAGTACTTC
CASTFYRVNIQYF
>TRBJ1-4|TRBV5-1|TRBD1|-
TGCGCCAGCAGCTTGGTGTCAGGGGGCGCAGGTGAAAAACTGTTTTTT
CASSLVSGGAGEKLFF
>TRBJ2-7|TRBV5-6|-|-
TGTGCCAGCAGCAGGGGGTTAGTTGGGCAGGGCTACGAGCAGTACTTC
CASSRGLVGQGYEQYF
>TRBJ2-7|TRBV12-5|-|few
TGTGCTAGTGGAAACCCCCAGGTGGCCTACGAGCAGTACTTC
CASGNPQVAYEQYF
>TRBJ2-5|TRBV29-1|TRBD2|-
TGCAGCGCGGGTCGGAGGCTAGCGGGAGAGACCCAGTACTTC
CSAGRRLAGETQYF
>TRBJ2-1|TRBV7-9|-|-
TGTGCCAGCAGCTTAGCGTTCGGGGCAAGCTCCTACAATGAGCAGTTCTTC
CASSLAFGASSYNEQFF